The next 18 T cell receptor beta chains were all read from a single sample in a study of blood T cells in healthy people across ages. Primed by a sample-barcoded 5' primer and a J-beta primer mix, a second PCR proceeded for roughly 7 to 11 cycles. TCRdb re-derived calls from the 5' RACE reads in MiXCR, one entry per CDR3 protein. Among about 1.6 million distinct CDR3 sequences listed, around 36% were seen once. The sequencing sample was made of blood. Source of these receptors: a woman aged 25 to 39 in good health.

This clonotype was detected only a few times. In nucleotides, the CDR3 is TGTGCCAGCAGCTTAGCCACGTACGGGACAGATAATGGCTACACCTTC. Protein: CASSLATYGTDNGYTF. V gene TRBV7-9 combines with J gene TRBJ1-2; 7 nucleotides align to TRBD1. The CDR3 has 16 residues. The V gene's germline CDR1 is SEHNR and CDR2 FQNEAQ (reference sequence). Trimming removed 0 bases from V and 6 bases from J; junction bases left unmatched: 10.

This clonotype was detected a few times. This sequence joins TRBV7-9 and TRBJ1-5; the D gene is possibly TRBD1 (5 bases). From germline, CDR1 is SEHNR and CDR2 FQNEAQ (reference sequence). The CDR3 totals 14 residues. With 4 bases removed from V and 3 bases from J, the gap between germline ends came to 10 bases. Here the CDR3 DNA reads TGTGCCAGCAGCTCCGACAGATCCAATCAGCCCCAGCATTTT. This encodes CASSSDRSNQPQHF. The full variable domain, in which reference TRBV7-9 and TRBJ1-5 provide the parts outside the CDR3, is DTGVSQNPRHKITKRGQNVTFRCDPISEHNRLYWYRQTLGQGPEFLTYFQNEAQLEKSRLLSDRFSAERPKGSFSTLEIQRTEQGDSAMYLCASSSDRSNQPQHFGDGTRLSIL.

With regard to this clonotype: An end of the junction differs from the germline gene, which may be a read error. The genes are TRBV20-1 and TRBJ2-1; 10 positions match TRBD2. This CDR3 is built from 18 residues. Germline V CDR1 and CDR2: DFQATT, SNEGSKA (reference sequence). Here the CDR3 DNA reads TGCAGTGCTAGATCGCTAGCGGGGGTCCCAAGCTCCTACAATGGGCAGTTCTTC. Protein product: CSARSLAGVPSSYNGQFF.

The table lists this clonotype with a few counts. The V and J genes are TRBV4-1 and TRBJ2-3, with D tentatively TRBD1 (6 bases). This CDR3 has 17 amino acids. Deletions cut 4 bases from V and 0 bases from J, with 17 bases between. Per germline, CDR1 MGHRA and CDR2 YSYEKL. The CDR3: CASSPRGGPSSTDTQYF. DNA for the CDR3: TGCGCCAGCAGCCCACGTGGGGGCCCTTCTAGCACAGATACGCAGTATTTT.

The rearrangement links TRBV29-1 to TRBJ2-7, with a weak D call TRBD1 (5 bases). V lost 7 bases, J lost 0 bases, and 16 bases lay in between. CDR1 and CDR2 from the germline V gene are SQVTM and ANQGSEA. The CDR3 is 14 residues long. The CDR3 here is CSAAAARDSYEQYF. DNA of the CDR3: TGCAGCGCCGCCGCAGCCAGGGACTCCTACGAGCAGTACTTC.

The table lists this clonotype with many counts. The genes are TRBV20-1 and TRBJ2-3; D is unclear. Trimming took 6 bases from V and 4 from J, leaving 8 bases between them. Germline V gene data show CDR1 as DFQATT and CDR2 as SNEGSKA (reference sequence). The length of the CDR3 is 11 residues. The CDR3 DNA is TGCAGTGCAACGACTGCAGATACGCAGTATTTT. It specifies CSATTADTQYF.

The chain links TRBV5-6 to TRBJ2-3, with a possible D match to TRBD1 (6 bases). The J call may be mistaken, given a closer DNA end match to TRBJ1-5. CDR3 length equals 16 residues. Germline-derived CDR1 and CDR2 are SGHDT and YYEEEE. In DNA form, the CDR3 reads TGTGCCAGCAGCCCTGGACTAGCGGGGGCACGGGATACGCAGCATTTT. Amino acids: CASSPGLAGARDTQHF.

J is TRBJ2-7 and V is TRBV20-1, with 8 positions matching TRBD1. V lost 4 bases and J lost 2; bases outside the gene matches: 4. This CDR3 contains 13 residues. Germline V gene data show CDR1 as DFQATT and CDR2 as SNEGSKA (reference sequence). CDR3 sequence (DNA): TGCAGTGCTAAACGGACAGGGACCTACGAGCAGTACTTC. It yields the protein CSAKRTGTYEQYF.

The V and J genes are TRBV7-9 and TRBJ2-3; 10 bases align to TRBD2. J was trimmed by 0 bases and V by 5 bases; bases with no gene match: 5. The CDR3 is 16 residues long. CDR1 SEHNR and CDR2 FQNEAQ come from the germline V gene (reference sequence). The CDR3 loop is CASSPLAGASTDTQYF. The DNA for the CDR3 is TGTGCCAGCAGCCCCCTAGCGGGGGCTAGCACAGATACGCAGTATTTT.

This clonotype has a handful of counts. The J gene is TRBJ2-7, the V gene TRBV7-9; TRBD1 matches 7 bases. Germline trimming cut 5 bases from V and 5 bases from J; bases unmatched to any gene: 6. CDR3 length: 13 amino acids. Germline CDR1 reads SEHNR; CDR2 reads FQNEAQ (reference sequence). DNA for the CDR3: TGTGCCAGCAGCATGACAGGGTTGAACGAGCAGTACTTC. As protein: CASSMTGLNEQYF.

The genes are TRBV20-1 and TRBJ2-1, with 7 nucleotides matching TRBD2. Per the germline V gene, CDR1 is DFQATT and CDR2 is SNEGSKA (reference sequence). V dropped 2 bases and J dropped 7; count of bases not matched to a gene: 11. This CDR3 contains 15 residues. The CDR3 bases are TGCAGTGCTAGATTCGGTGGGAGGGCCTGGAATGAGCAGTTCTTC. Its protein product is CSARFGGRAWNEQFF.

This clonotype was counted between two and nine times. The chain has TRBV20-1 and TRBJ2-3, with D possibly matching TRBD2 (6 bases). CDR1 and CDR2 from the germline V gene are DFQATT and SNEGSKA (reference sequence). The CDR3 covers 13 residues. V lost 4 bases, J lost 2 bases, and 10 bases lay in between. This CDR3 is CSATGLLTDTQYF. The DNA for the CDR3 is TGCAGTGCTACCGGACTACTCACAGATACGCAGTATTTT.

The chain links TRBV27 to TRBJ1-2; D is unclear. CDR3 length: 15 residues. Germline CDR1 MNHEY, CDR2 SMNVEV (reference sequence). V was trimmed by 5 bases and J by 4 bases, leaving 17 bases between them. The CDR3: CASSPRPRDPYGYTF. In nucleotides, the CDR3 is TGTGCCAGCAGTCCCCGTCCGCGAGACCCCTATGGCTACACCTTC.

To note about this clonotype: A much larger clone lies one base from this, so it may be a read error. The rearrangement uses TRBV12-3 or TRBV12-4 and TRBJ2-3; 10 bases are a match to TRBD1. This CDR3 comprises 15 residues. J lost 3 bases, V lost 6 bases, and 6 bases had no gene match. CDR3 region: CASRSGQGGTDTQYF. CDR3 DNA: TGTGCCAGCAGAAGTGGACAGGGGGGGACAGATACGCAGTATTTT.

V is TRBV29-1 and J is TRBJ1-1, with D possibly TRBD1 on 5 matching bases. Germline CDR1 and CDR2: SQVTM and ANQGSEA. There are 15 residues in the CDR3. Trimming removed 6 bases from V and 0 bases from J, with 17 bases in between. CDR3 nucleotide sequence: TGCAGCGTGGTTGTATTGTCAGGGTTGAACACTGAAGCTTTCTTT. Its protein product is CSVVVLSGLNTEAFF.

The chain carries TRBV20-1 and TRBJ2-1, with D perhaps assigned TRBD1 or TRBD2 (8 bases each). The CDR3 covers 13 residues. The germline V gene encodes CDR1 DFQATT and CDR2 SNEGSKA (reference sequence). The germline V and J ends were trimmed by 3 bases and 15 bases, with 21 bases remaining between them. The CDR3 nucleotides are TGCAGTGCTAGCGTTAGCGGGGCAACAGGGGGGTTCTTC. As protein: CSASVSGATGGFF.

This clonotype was detected many times. This chain links TRBV20-1 with TRBJ2-5; 13 bases line up with TRBD2. J was trimmed by 6 bases and V by 5 bases; bases with no gene match: 3. This CDR3 is built from 13 residues. Germline V lookup: CDR1 DFQATT, CDR2 SNEGSKA (reference sequence). The CDR3 is CSAGLAGEQTQYF. CDR3 DNA sequence: TGCAGTGCTGGACTAGCGGGGGAACAGACCCAGTACTTC.

The genes are TRBV25-1 and TRBJ2-6, with a possible D match to TRBD2 (5 bases). The CDR3 totals 17 residues. Germline V lookup: CDR1 MGHDK, CDR2 SYGVNS. The V end lost 2 bases, the J end lost 4 bases, and 15 bases lay between the germline ends. This CDR3 reads CASSEETSRRGANVLTF. CDR3 bases: TGTGCCAGCAGTGAAGAGACTTCGCGGAGGGGGGCCAACGTCCTGACTTTC.